This T cell receptor (beta chain) derives from a study of T cell repertoires in cytomegalovirus infection. TCRdb processed the reads anew with MiXCR; each CDR3 protein has one entry. Of about 740,000 distinct CDR3 sequences listed, roughly 35% are singletons. Trimming took off 1 base at V and 2 bases at J, with 15 bases between the two ends. This CDR3 comprises 16 residues. Germline values: CDR1 SGHTA, CDR2 FQGNSA. The rearrangement uses TRBV7-2 and TRBJ2-7; the D gene could be TRBD1 or TRBD2 (5 bases each). The source material was PBMCs. The TCR sequence derives from a human donor in good health (CMV status not recorded). Some clones in this sample may be carry-over from other donors' samples. The CDR3 bases are TGTGCCAGCAGCTTAGGGGGGATCGTCGGGGCCTACGAGCAGTACTTC. Its protein product is CASSLGGIVGAYEQYF.